Listed below are T cell receptor beta chains from one sample, sequenced in a study of blood T cell repertoires in COVID-19. Sequenced by immunoSEQ multiplex PCR; TCRdb stores in-frame clones only, minus some. Counted here are around 310,000 clones, roughly 86% occurring once; the ten biggest clones make up about 8.4%. Material for sequencing was PBMCs or T cells enriched from blood (not recorded which). These receptors were collected from a woman between 25 and 40 years old who had recovered from COVID-19. Both conserved end residues are part of each CDR3. Fields, in order: V gene, clone size, D gene, J gene, CDR3 DNA, CDR3 protein. D genes are given only for firm matches. Size is omitted from some rows. Given values are once, few, many or a class for expanded clones.

V gene: TRBV15
clone size: NA
D gene: NA
J gene: TRBJ2-7
CDR3 DNA: TGTGCCACCAGCAGAGATCTAGGGGTGGGCTACGAGCAGTACTTC
CDR3 protein: CATSRDLGVGYEQYF

V gene: TRBV5-4
clone size: NA
D gene: TRBD1
J gene: TRBJ1-2
CDR3 DNA: TGTGCCAGCAGCGCCGGGACAGGGGGCGACTATGGCTACACCTTC
CDR3 protein: CASSAGTGGDYGYTF

V gene: TRBV6-2/TRBV6-3
clone size: NA
D gene: NA
J gene: TRBJ1-2
CDR3 DNA: TGTGCCAGCAGTTACTCGTCCAGACTTAACTATGGCTACACCTTC
CDR3 protein: CASSYSSRLNYGYTF

V gene: TRBV29-1
clone size: NA
D gene: NA
J gene: TRBJ1-5
CDR3 DNA: TGCAGCGTTGTCGTAGGGGTAGGGCAGCCCCAGCATTTT
CDR3 protein: CSVVVGVGQPQHF

V gene: TRBV27
clone size: NA
D gene: NA
J gene: TRBJ2-7
CDR3 DNA: TGTGCCAGCAGTGAAGTAGCGGCTACCTACGAGCAGTACTTC
CDR3 protein: CASSEVAATYEQYF

V gene: TRBV9
clone size: NA
D gene: NA
J gene: TRBJ2-7
CDR3 DNA: TGTGCCAGCAGCGTAGGGGCAGGGCCTTTAACCCCCTACGAGCAGTACTTC
CDR3 protein: CASSVGAGPLTPYEQYF

V gene: TRBV18
clone size: NA
D gene: NA
J gene: TRBJ1-3
CDR3 DNA: TGTGCCAGCTCACCCAACTCGGTGGCTTCGGGCTCTGGAAACACCATATATTTT
CDR3 protein: CASSPNSVASGSGNTIYF

V gene: TRBV28
clone size: NA
D gene: NA
J gene: TRBJ1-1
CDR3 DNA: TGTGCCAGCAGCTCGACAGCAGCTTTCTTT
CDR3 protein: CASSSTAAFF

V gene: TRBV5-8
clone size: NA
D gene: NA
J gene: TRBJ2-3
CDR3 DNA: TGTGCCAGCAGCTTGTTAGGCCAGGCGCTAGATACGCAGTATTTT
CDR3 protein: CASSLLGQALDTQYF

V gene: TRBV5-1
clone size: NA
D gene: NA
J gene: TRBJ1-2
CDR3 DNA: TGCGCCAGCAGCCCCGAAAATTTGGAGTATGGAAATGGCTACACCTTC
CDR3 protein: CASSPENLEYGNGYTF

V gene: TRBV7-2
clone size: NA
D gene: TRBD2
J gene: TRBJ2-5
CDR3 DNA: TGTGCCAGCAGCCACGGACTAGCGGGAGTACACCAAGAGACCCAGTACTTC
CDR3 protein: CASSHGLAGVHQETQYF

V gene: TRBV18
clone size: NA
D gene: NA
J gene: TRBJ1-2
CDR3 DNA: TGTGCCAGCTCATCACCCGCGCTCCCCTATGGCTACACCTTC
CDR3 protein: CASSSPALPYGYTF

V gene: TRBV7-6
clone size: NA
D gene: TRBD1
J gene: TRBJ1-4
CDR3 DNA: TGTGCCAGCAAACGGGACAGGGGGCTTAATGAAAAACTGTTTTTT
CDR3 protein: CASKRDRGLNEKLFF

V gene: TRBV2
clone size: NA
D gene: NA
J gene: TRBJ1-1
CDR3 DNA: TGTGCCAGCACTGCTGTGATGGGGGCAGGGGAAGCTTTCTTT
CDR3 protein: CASTAVMGAGEAFF

V gene: TRBV3-1/TRBV3-2
clone size: NA
D gene: TRBD2
J gene: TRBJ2-3
CDR3 DNA: TGTGCCAGCAGCCGACGGACTAGCGGGAGCACAGATACGCAGTATTTT
CDR3 protein: CASSRRTSGSTDTQYF

V gene: TRBV9
clone size: NA
D gene: TRBD1
J gene: TRBJ1-2
CDR3 DNA: TGTGCCAGCAGCGCACCACAGGGGATCAACGGCTACACCTTC
CDR3 protein: CASSAPQGINGYTF

V gene: TRBV4-3
clone size: NA
D gene: TRBD1
J gene: TRBJ2-4
CDR3 DNA: TGCGCCAGCAGCCACACGGGACAGGGAGTTCGAAACATTCAGTACTTC
CDR3 protein: CASSHTGQGVRNIQYF

V gene: TRBV24-1
clone size: NA
D gene: NA
J gene: TRBJ2-1
CDR3 DNA: TGTGCCACCAGTGAGCGGGATCGGGGCAATGAGCAGTTCTTC
CDR3 protein: CATSERDRGNEQFF

V gene: TRBV11-2
clone size: NA
D gene: NA
J gene: TRBJ1-1
CDR3 DNA: TGTGCCAGCAGCTTAGATCTTAGGGGGTACACTGAAGCTTTCTTT
CDR3 protein: CASSLDLRGYTEAFF

V gene: TRBV6-5
clone size: many
D gene: NA
J gene: TRBJ1-5
CDR3 DNA: TGTGCCAGCAACCCGACAGGCTCCAATCAGCCCCAGCATTTT
CDR3 protein: CASNPTGSNQPQHF

V gene: TRBV10-3
clone size: NA
D gene: TRBD1
J gene: TRBJ2-4
CDR3 DNA: TGTGCCATCTCGGACAGGGGAGAGAACATTCAGTACTTC
CDR3 protein: CAISDRGENIQYF

V gene: TRBV19
clone size: NA
D gene: TRBD2
J gene: TRBJ2-1
CDR3 DNA: TGTGCCAGTAGATTAGCGGGGGAGTACAATGAGCAGTTCTTC
CDR3 protein: CASRLAGEYNEQFF

V gene: TRBV15
clone size: NA
D gene: NA
J gene: TRBJ2-7
CDR3 DNA: TGTGCCACCAGCAGAGATTCAGGGAACGAGCAGTACTTC
CDR3 protein: CATSRDSGNEQYF

V gene: TRBV5-4
clone size: NA
D gene: NA
J gene: TRBJ2-5
CDR3 DNA: TGTGCCAGCAGCACCGGGGTGGCCCAAGAGACCCAGTACTTC
CDR3 protein: CASSTGVAQETQYF

V gene: TRBV9
clone size: NA
D gene: TRBD1
J gene: TRBJ1-2
CDR3 DNA: TGTGCCAGCACACCCTCAGGGGGTGTTTACTATGGCTACACCTTC
CDR3 protein: CASTPSGGVYYGYTF

V gene: TRBV7-9
clone size: NA
D gene: NA
J gene: TRBJ1-2
CDR3 DNA: TGTGCCAGCAGCCCCCTTCTGGGGGGGGACGGCTACACCTTC
CDR3 protein: CASSPLLGGDGYTF

V gene: TRBV20-1
clone size: NA
D gene: TRBD2
J gene: TRBJ2-5
CDR3 DNA: TGCAGTCGGGCGGGAGGAGAGACCCAGTACTTC
CDR3 protein: CSRAGGETQYF

V gene: TRBV25-1
clone size: NA
D gene: NA
J gene: TRBJ1-5
CDR3 DNA: TGTGCCAGCAAGGGACAAGGGCCCAGGGAGCCCCAGCATTTT
CDR3 protein: CASKGQGPREPQHF

V gene: TRBV9
clone size: NA
D gene: TRBD1
J gene: TRBJ1-2
CDR3 DNA: TGTGCCAGCAGCGCCGGGACAGGGCGGTATGGCTACACCTTC
CDR3 protein: CASSAGTGRYGYTF

V gene: TRBV6-1
clone size: NA
D gene: NA
J gene: TRBJ1-5
CDR3 DNA: TGTGCCAGCAGAGAAGTTAGTCTAGGGGAGGGTCAGCCCCAGCATTTT
CDR3 protein: CASREVSLGEGQPQHF

V gene: TRBV27
clone size: NA
D gene: NA
J gene: TRBJ2-1
CDR3 DNA: TGTGCCAGCAGTATGGGGAGTCGCCCCCGCAATGAGCAGTTCTTC
CDR3 protein: CASSMGSRPRNEQFF

V gene: TRBV27
clone size: NA
D gene: TRBD2
J gene: TRBJ2-1
CDR3 DNA: TGTGCCAGCAGTCCCGGGACTAGCGGGGTCGTTGAGCAGTTCTTC
CDR3 protein: CASSPGTSGVVEQFF

V gene: TRBV3-1/TRBV3-2
clone size: once
D gene: NA
J gene: TRBJ1-1
CDR3 DNA: TGTGCCAGCAGCCAAGATTACAAGTCGAACACTGAAGCTTTCTTT
CDR3 protein: CASSQDYKSNTEAFF

V gene: TRBV11-2
clone size: NA
D gene: TRBD2
J gene: TRBJ2-2
CDR3 DNA: TGTGCCAGCAGCTTAGATAAACTAGCGGGAGTTTTTCGGAACACCGGGGAGCTGTTTTTT
CDR3 protein: CASSLDKLAGVFRNTGELFF

V gene: TRBV4-3
clone size: NA
D gene: NA
J gene: TRBJ1-2
CDR3 DNA: TGCGCCAGCAGCCAAGATGGCCATAACTATGGCTACACCTTC
CDR3 protein: CASSQDGHNYGYTF

V gene: TRBV7-9
clone size: once
D gene: NA
J gene: TRBJ1-1
CDR3 DNA: TGTGCCAGCAGCTTTGTTCGCGGTGGAGCTTTCTTT
CDR3 protein: CASSFVRGGAFF

V gene: TRBV5-6
clone size: few
D gene: TRBD2
J gene: TRBJ2-1
CDR3 DNA: TGTGCCAGCAGCTTTGGACTAGCGGGAGTAGGTTATGAGCAGTTCTTC
CDR3 protein: CASSFGLAGVGYEQFF

V gene: TRBV9
clone size: NA
D gene: NA
J gene: TRBJ2-1
CDR3 DNA: TGTGCCAGCAGCGTAGCTGGTGAAAGCCTCTACAATGAGCAGTTCTTC
CDR3 protein: CASSVAGESLYNEQFF

V gene: TRBV6-5
clone size: NA
D gene: NA
J gene: TRBJ1-3
CDR3 DNA: TGTGCCAGCAGTACGGCTGGAAACACCATATATTTT
CDR3 protein: CASSTAGNTIYF

V gene: TRBV20-1
clone size: few
D gene: TRBD2
J gene: TRBJ2-3
CDR3 DNA: TGCAGCGCCTGGGGAGGGGATACGCAGTATTTT
CDR3 protein: CSAWGGDTQYF

V gene: TRBV19
clone size: NA
D gene: NA
J gene: TRBJ1-1
CDR3 DNA: TGTGCCAGTAGGTCGGGGGGACTGACTGAAGCTTTCTTT
CDR3 protein: CASRSGGLTEAFF

V gene: TRBV19
clone size: NA
D gene: TRBD1
J gene: TRBJ2-2
CDR3 DNA: TGTGCCAGTAGTGTTCAGGGGGCTAGTGGTACCGGGGAGCTGTTTTTT
CDR3 protein: CASSVQGASGTGELFF

V gene: TRBV18
clone size: NA
D gene: NA
J gene: TRBJ1-2
CDR3 DNA: TGTGCCAGCTCAGTCACCGGGGGAAACTACACCTTC
CDR3 protein: CASSVTGGNYTF

V gene: TRBV6-5
clone size: NA
D gene: TRBD1
J gene: TRBJ1-4
CDR3 DNA: TGTGCCACCCTGACAGGGGACGCAACTAATGAAAAACTGTTTTTT
CDR3 protein: CATLTGDATNEKLFF

V gene: TRBV19
clone size: NA
D gene: NA
J gene: TRBJ1-3
CDR3 DNA: TGTGCCAGTAGTACGTGGGCAGTCTCTGGAAACACCATATATTTT
CDR3 protein: CASSTWAVSGNTIYF

V gene: TRBV5-1
clone size: NA
D gene: TRBD2
J gene: TRBJ2-3
CDR3 DNA: TGCGCCAGCAGCCCCTGGCCCGATCTTCCACTAGATAGCGGGAACCGATTTCACACAGATACGCAGTATTTT
CDR3 protein: CASSPWPDLPLDSGNRFHTDTQYF

V gene: TRBV30
clone size: once
D gene: NA
J gene: TRBJ1-2
CDR3 DNA: TGTGCCTGGAGGGACTCGGGGGGACTGTTCTATGGCTACACCTTC
CDR3 protein: CAWRDSGGLFYGYTF

V gene: TRBV19
clone size: NA
D gene: NA
J gene: TRBJ2-2
CDR3 DNA: TGTGCCACCATCAAAGCGGGTACGAACACCGGGGAGCTGTTTTTT
CDR3 protein: CATIKAGTNTGELFF

V gene: TRBV24-1
clone size: NA
D gene: TRBD2
J gene: TRBJ2-3
CDR3 DNA: TGTGCCACCAGTGATCCGAACGGACTAGCGGACTCGTCGGGAACGCAGTATTTT
CDR3 protein: CATSDPNGLADSSGTQYF

V gene: TRBV6-5
clone size: NA
D gene: TRBD1
J gene: TRBJ1-5
CDR3 DNA: TGTGCCAGCATTCGGACAGGGGACCAGCCCCAGCATTTT
CDR3 protein: CASIRTGDQPQHF

V gene: TRBV5-1
clone size: NA
D gene: NA
J gene: TRBJ1-1
CDR3 DNA: TGCGCCAGCAGCTCTGGTGGGTCGCAGGCTCAGGCGGCTTTCTTT
CDR3 protein: CASSSGGSQAQAAFF

V gene: TRBV7-9
clone size: NA
D gene: NA
J gene: TRBJ2-1
CDR3 DNA: TGTGCCAGCACCGAGACAGCCTCCTTTTACAATGAGCAGTTCTTC
CDR3 protein: CASTETASFYNEQFF

V gene: TRBV19
clone size: NA
D gene: TRBD1
J gene: TRBJ1-5
CDR3 DNA: TGTGCCAGTAGTCTCGGACAGGTTCGTCAGCCCCAGCATTTT
CDR3 protein: CASSLGQVRQPQHF

V gene: TRBV9
clone size: few
D gene: TRBD2
J gene: TRBJ2-1
CDR3 DNA: TGTGCCAGCAGCCCCAGCTCCGGGACTAGTTCACAGTTCTTC
CDR3 protein: CASSPSSGTSSQFF